The clone carrying this T cell receptor (beta chain) is labeled as medium-sized. These data originate in a study of metastatic and nonmetastatic thyroid tumors. Study overall: Repertoire data that came from the blood and tumor or nodule tissue of malignant and benign thyroid patients were compared.

Each patient came to thyroid surgery without any prior treatment (of any kind). The V end lost 0 bases, the J end lost 6 bases, and 11 bases lay between the germline ends. The CDR3 covers 15 residues. Looked up from germline, CDR1 is SNHLY and CDR2 is FYNNEI. Source study methods: Differences in CDR3 between clinicopathological groups were drawn on to build a classifier intended to discriminate distant-metastatic papillary thyroid cancer patients. TCRdb re-called the PCR reads with MiXCR. For this entry, the V and J calls and clone size follow TCRdb and not the study's own pipeline. The data contain around 7,500 clones, just under 30% of them singletons.

Sequencing was carried out using tumor tissue. The chain uses TRBV2 and TRBJ2-2; D perhaps matches TRBD2 (7 bases). The receptor was derived from a female donor with papillary thyroid cancer or a benign thyroid nodule (not recorded which). Some clones in this sample may be carry-over from other donors' samples. The CDR3, as DNA: TGTGCCAGCAGTGAAGCGGGGGGGCGCCCCGGGGAGCTGTTTTTT. It translates to CASSEAGGRPGELFF.